Shown below are 29 T cell receptor beta chains from a single sample sequenced in a study of monozygotic twins with inflammatory bowel disease. TCRdb re-called the 5' RACE reads; one entry per CDR3 protein, DNA not given. The sample's table shows more than 300,000 distinct CDR3 sequences. Sequencing used blood. Receptor source: a human donor with ulcerative colitis or Crohn's disease, or a healthy co-twin of an affected twin (not recorded which).

The J gene is TRBJ2-7, the V gene TRBV6-1; the D call from TCRdb, TRBD2, cannot be confirmed without DNA. This CDR3 has 15 amino acids. CDR1 is MNHNS and CDR2 is SASEGT in the germline V gene. The chain's CDR3 is CASSPRGLVSYEQYF.

The CDR3 protein is CASSLTSWVTDTQYF. The chain has TRBV7-2 and TRBJ2-3; without DNA, the TCRdb call of TRBD2 cannot be checked. There are 15 residues in the CDR3. The germline V gene encodes CDR1 SGHTA and CDR2 FQGNSA.

The V call is TRBV12-3 or TRBV12-4, the J call TRBJ2-3; TCRdb proposes TRBD1, but this gene call is untestable without DNA. The CDR3 is 13 amino acids. The CDR3 loop reads CASSGLGQGADNF.

CDR3 region: CASSLRQGNEKLFF. The chain combines TRBV12-3 or TRBV12-4 with TRBJ1-4; there is no DNA to check the TCRdb D call of TRBD1. CDR3 size: 14 residues.

The chain recombines TRBV11-2 with TRBJ2-4; the D call of TRBD1 rests on TCRdb alone, since no DNA is present to check it. From germline, CDR1 is SGHAT and CDR2 FQNNGV. CDR3 size: 19 residues. CDR3 sequence reads: CASSARSLGTYPAKNIQYF.

The genes are TRBV19 and TRBJ2-1. The CDR3 totals 13 residues. Germline-derived CDR1 and CDR2 are LNHDA and SQIVND (reference sequence). This CDR3 reads CASSFGSVFEQFF.

The chain joins TRBV2 to TRBJ2-2; as DNA is missing, the TRBD2 call by TCRdb cannot be tested. This CDR3 region has 14 residues. Germline V gives CDR1 SNHLY, CDR2 FYNNEI. CDR3 region: CASRPDLHTGELFF.

The rearrangement joins TRBV7-2 to TRBJ2-5; TCRdb's D call, TRBD2, is unchecked because there is no DNA. The CDR3 totals 16 residues. The germline V gene has CDR1 SGHTA and CDR2 FQGNSA. The CDR3 sequence is CASSGMGGGARETQYF.

The chain combines TRBV9 with TRBJ1-6; TCRdb returns TRBD1, unconfirmable since there is no DNA. Germline loops: CDR1 SGDLS, CDR2 YYNGEE. The CDR3 spans 18 residues. The CDR3: CASSATDRVTPYNSPLHF.

The chain is built from TRBV6-1 and TRBJ2-7; the D gene TCRdb calls, TRBD1, cannot be checked with no DNA. This CDR3 region has 16 residues. CDR1 and CDR2 (germline): MNHNS, SASEGT. The CDR3: CANSVKPGQGLYEQYF.

The rearrangement links TRBV28 to TRBJ2-2; without DNA, the TCRdb call of TRBD2 cannot be checked. CDR1 and CDR2 (germline): MDHEN, SYDVKM. The CDR3 is made up of 15 amino acids. This CDR3 reads CASSLPSRATGELFF.

The chain has TRBV4-3 and TRBJ1-6. The CDR3 loop spans 16 amino acids. Per the germline V gene, CDR1 is LGHNA and CDR2 is YSLEER. The CDR3 reads CASSLALGGLDSPLHF.

V usage is TRBV5-1 and J usage is TRBJ1-1. CDR3 length equals 13 residues. Germline CDR1 SGHRS, CDR2 YFSETQ. The CDR3 protein is CASSLEYSTEAFF.

The chain combines TRBV29-1 with TRBJ2-7; the TCRdb call, TRBD2, lacks DNA for checking. The CDR3 length is 14 residues. In germline, CDR1 is SQVTM, CDR2 ANQGSEA. This CDR3 is CSVGPTSGTYEQYF.

The V gene is TRBV12-3 or TRBV12-4, the J gene TRBJ2-3. The CDR3 runs 11 residues. CDR3 protein: CASSFWFAQYF.

The V gene is TRBV12-3 or TRBV12-4, the J gene TRBJ2-5; as DNA is missing, the TRBD1 call by TCRdb cannot be tested. This CDR3 is built from 15 residues. The CDR3 region is CASTPFLGSQETQYF.

This sequence joins TRBV7-8 and TRBJ2-1; TCRdb names TRBD2, which stays unverified in the absence of DNA. This CDR3 has 16 residues. Per germline, CDR1 SGHVS and CDR2 FQNEAQ. The CDR3 protein is CASSSRLAGGAHEQFF.

The V call is TRBV6-1, the J call TRBJ2-5. Per germline, CDR1 MNHNS and CDR2 SASEGT. The length of the CDR3 is 13 residues. The CDR3 spells CASSGNLQETQYF.

The V gene is TRBV10-3, the J gene TRBJ2-5. The CDR3 extends over 13 amino acids. The V gene's germline CDR1 is ENHRY and CDR2 SYGVKD. The chain's CDR3 is CAISGTVQETQYF.

The chain is built from TRBV29-1 and TRBJ1-1. This CDR3 comprises 13 residues. Germline CDR1 is SQVTM and CDR2 is ANQGSEA. CDR3: CSAKIWVDTEAFF.

The rearrangement uses TRBV5-6 and TRBJ1-1. Germline CDR1 reads SGHDT; CDR2 reads YYEEEE. CDR3 length: 12 residues. This CDR3 is CASSLRGNEAFF.

This rearrangement joins TRBV7-9 to TRBJ2-3; TCRdb indicates TRBD2, and absent DNA this call remains unverified. CDR3 length: 16 amino acids. The germline V gene encodes CDR1 SEHNR and CDR2 FQNEAQ (reference sequence). CDR3 residues: CASSLGLAGGQDTQYF.

The V call is TRBV7-2, the J call TRBJ2-7. Germline V gene lookup returns CDR1 SGHTA and CDR2 FQGNSA. This CDR3 has 11 amino acids. CDR3 sequence: CASSLGSKQYF.

The chain has TRBV29-1 and TRBJ2-1; absent DNA, TCRdb's TRBD1 call cannot be checked. The CDR3 runs 15 residues. Germline V CDR1 and CDR2: SQVTM, ANQGSEA. This CDR3 is CSAKVGDRGANEQFF.

CDR3 sequence reads: CASSQVINTEAFF. The V gene is TRBV4-1, the J gene TRBJ1-1. The CDR3 is made up of 13 amino acids. Germline values: CDR1 MGHRA, CDR2 YSYEKL.

The J gene is TRBJ2-4, the V gene TRBV11-2; TCRdb selects TRBD1, and the lack of DNA leaves this call unchecked. CDR1 and CDR2 (germline): SGHAT, FQNNGV. The CDR3 totals 15 residues. The CDR3 spells CASSSQGEDWDIQYF.

This chain uses TRBV12-3 or TRBV12-4 with TRBJ2-4; TCRdb picks TRBD1, but there is no DNA to check that call. This CDR3 spans 14 amino acids. The CDR3 sequence: CASSPTGAENIQYF.

This sequence joins TRBV14 and TRBJ2-1; as DNA is missing, the TRBD2 call by TCRdb cannot be tested. The CDR3 spans 13 residues. Germline CDR1 SGHDN, CDR2 FVKESK. The CDR3 is CASSQDVGGEQFF.

The V call is TRBV28, the J call TRBJ2-1; TCRdb's D call, TRBD1, is unchecked because there is no DNA. CDR1 is MDHEN and CDR2 is SYDVKM in the germline V gene. CDR3 length: 14 amino acids. The CDR3 here is CASSLGQGAREQFF.